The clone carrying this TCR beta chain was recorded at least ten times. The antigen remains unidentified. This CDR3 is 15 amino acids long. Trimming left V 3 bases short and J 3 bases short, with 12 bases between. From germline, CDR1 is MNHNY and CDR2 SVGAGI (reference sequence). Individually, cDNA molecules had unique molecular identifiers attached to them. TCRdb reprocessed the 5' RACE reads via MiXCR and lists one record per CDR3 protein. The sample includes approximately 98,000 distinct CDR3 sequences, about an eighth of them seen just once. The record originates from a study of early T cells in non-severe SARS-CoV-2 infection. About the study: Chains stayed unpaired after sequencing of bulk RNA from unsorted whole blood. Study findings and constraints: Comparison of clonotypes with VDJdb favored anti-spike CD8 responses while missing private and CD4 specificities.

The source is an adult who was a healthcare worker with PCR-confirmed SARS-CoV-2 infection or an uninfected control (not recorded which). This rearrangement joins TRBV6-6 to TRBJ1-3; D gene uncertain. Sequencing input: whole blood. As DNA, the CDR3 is TGTGCCAGCAGTTATTCTTTAGGGATTGGAAACACCATATATTTT. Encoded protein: CASSYSLGIGNTIYF.